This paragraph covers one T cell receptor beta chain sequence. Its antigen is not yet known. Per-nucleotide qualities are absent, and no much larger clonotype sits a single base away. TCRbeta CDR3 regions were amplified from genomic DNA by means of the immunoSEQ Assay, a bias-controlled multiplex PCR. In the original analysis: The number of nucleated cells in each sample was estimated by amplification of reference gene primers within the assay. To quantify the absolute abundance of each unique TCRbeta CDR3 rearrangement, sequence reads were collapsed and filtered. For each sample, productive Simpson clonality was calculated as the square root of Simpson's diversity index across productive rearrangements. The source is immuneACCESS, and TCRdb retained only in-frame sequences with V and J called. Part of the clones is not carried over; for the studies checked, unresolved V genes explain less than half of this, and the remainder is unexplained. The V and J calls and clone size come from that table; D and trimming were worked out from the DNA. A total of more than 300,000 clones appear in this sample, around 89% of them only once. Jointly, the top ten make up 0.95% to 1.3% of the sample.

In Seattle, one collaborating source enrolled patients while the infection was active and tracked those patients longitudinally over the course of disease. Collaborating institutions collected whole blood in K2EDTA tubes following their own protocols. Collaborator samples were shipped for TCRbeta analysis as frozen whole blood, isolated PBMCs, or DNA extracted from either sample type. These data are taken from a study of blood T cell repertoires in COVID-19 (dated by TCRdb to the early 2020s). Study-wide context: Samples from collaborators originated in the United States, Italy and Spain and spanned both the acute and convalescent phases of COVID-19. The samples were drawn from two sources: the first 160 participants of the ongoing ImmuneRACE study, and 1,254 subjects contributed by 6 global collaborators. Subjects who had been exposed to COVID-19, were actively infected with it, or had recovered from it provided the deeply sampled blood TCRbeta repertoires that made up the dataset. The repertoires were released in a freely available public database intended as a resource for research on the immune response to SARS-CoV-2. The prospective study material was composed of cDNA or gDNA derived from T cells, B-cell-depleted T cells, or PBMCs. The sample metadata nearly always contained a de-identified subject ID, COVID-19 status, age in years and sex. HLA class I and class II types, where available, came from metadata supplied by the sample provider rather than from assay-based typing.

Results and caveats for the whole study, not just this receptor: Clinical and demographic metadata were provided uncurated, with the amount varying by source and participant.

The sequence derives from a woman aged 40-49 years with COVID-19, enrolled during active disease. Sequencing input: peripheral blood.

For the CDR3, the sequence is CASSYRGRRETQYF. DNA sequence: TGTGCCAGCAGCTACAGGGGGCGCAGGGAGACCCAGTACTTC. The chain was built from TRBV5-4 and TRBJ2-5, and 9 junction bases match TRBD1. Trimming leaves V shorter by 3 bases and J shorter by 5 bases, with the junction holding 5 bases beyond the gene matches. From the cysteine up to the phenylalanine, the CDR3 has a length of 14 residues. CDR3 DNA only is kept here, 42 bases in frame from base 1. The germline V gene (reference sequence) supplies CDR1 SGHNT and CDR2 YYREEE.